This T cell receptor beta chain was identified during a study of CD8+CD57+ T cells in acquired aplastic anemia. The germline V and J ends were trimmed by 3 bases and 0 bases, with 6 bases remaining between them. The CDR3 sequence is 12 residues long. Germline V CDR1 and CDR2: DFQATT, SNEGSKA (reference sequence). Both TCR beta VDJ combination and CDR3 sequence profiling were carried out. Genomic DNA was the template for this profiling. TCRdb called the reads again in MiXCR, with one record for every CDR3 protein. The sample lists over 150,000 distinct CDR3 sequences, 71% occurring once. Patients sequenced had flow cytometry evidence of CD8+CD57+ cell expansion. Patients had undergone no therapy by the time their blood was sampled. Note on this clonotype: As yet, its antigen is unknown.

Findings and limits, study-wide: Both patients and controls carried the same twenty-nine CD8+ CDR3 sequences.

The rearrangement links TRBV20-1 to TRBJ2-7; unclear D gene. Sequencing used sorted CD4+, CD8+, or CD8+CD57+ T cells (not recorded which) from PBMCs. This sequence was found in a human donor with aplastic anemia. The CDR3 DNA sequence: TGCAGTGCTAGCACAGCCTCCTACGAGCAGTACTTC. Protein sequence: CSASTASYEQYF.